These 11 T cell receptor beta chains share one sample of origin, sequenced in a study of cytomegalovirus exposure and HLA in healthy donors. Data came from immunoSEQ multiplex PCR; TCRdb stores just in-frame clones and leaves some out. The sample includes 160,000 or so clones, around nine tenths of them seen just once. The sample consisted of PBMCs. The receptor set was obtained from a woman under 40 in good health and CMV-seronegative.

The table lists this clone with a few counts. The chain recombines TRBV4-3 with TRBJ1-6; 10 positions agree with TRBD1. Germline lookup yields CDR1 LGHNA and CDR2 YSLEER. After removal of 3 bases from V and 10 bases from J, the junction contained 6 bases not matched to a gene. The CDR3 length is 15 residues. CDR3 region: CASSQSGTGESPLHF. CDR3 sequence (DNA): TGCGCCAGCAGCCAGTCCGGGACAGGGGAGTCACCCCTCCACTTT.

This chain links TRBV5-8 with TRBJ2-7; TRBD1 matches 10 bases. Germline CDR1 reads SGHTS; CDR2 reads YDEGEE. The CDR3 is made up of 15 amino acids. With 4 bases clipped from V and 5 bases from J, the junction kept 9 bases outside the gene matches. The CDR3 DNA sequence: TGTGCCAGCAGCACTGGGACAGGGGTTCCCAACGAGCAGTACTTC. Its protein product is CASSTGTGVPNEQYF.

CDR3 protein: CASSVQGETEAFF. The CDR3 region has the DNA TGTGCCAGCAGTGTACAGGGGGAGACTGAAGCTTTCTTT. The chain combines TRBV6-1 with TRBJ1-1; 8 bases are a match to TRBD1. The CDR3 length is 13 residues. Germline lookup yields CDR1 MNHNS and CDR2 SASEGT. Trimming cost V 4 bases and J 5 bases; bases outside gene matches: 3.

The rearrangement uses TRBV10-3 and TRBJ2-3, with 10 nucleotides matching TRBD2. Germline V CDR1 and CDR2: ENHRY, SYGVKD. There are 15 residues in the CDR3. V lost 8 bases and J lost 1; bases outside the gene matches: 6. CDR3 in amino acids: CAIQRGGLGTDTQYF. CDR3 DNA: TGTGCCATCCAGCGGGGGGGCCTGGGCACAGATACGCAGTATTTT.

The V gene is TRBV5-5, the J gene TRBJ2-1, with TRBD2 matching over 8 bases. Germline assignment: CDR1 SGHKS and CDR2 YYEKEE (reference sequence). V lost 0 bases, J lost 8 bases, and 1 base stayed unmatched. The CDR3 is 13 residues long. CDR3 sequence: CASSLVGGDEQFF. CDR3 DNA sequence: TGTGCCAGCAGCTTGGTCGGGGGGGATGAGCAGTTCTTC.

The chain employs TRBV5-6 and TRBJ1-2, with D maybe TRBD1 (5 bases). The V end lost 4 bases, the J end lost 3 bases, and 25 bases lay between the germline ends. The germline CDR1 and CDR2 sequences are SGHDT and YYEEEE. The CDR3 spans 18 residues. The CDR3 sequence is CASSNAGFPGSVYYGYTF. The CDR3 coding sequence is TGTGCCAGCAGCAACGCAGGGTTCCCGGGTTCGGTCTACTATGGCTACACCTTC.

V is TRBV18 and J is TRBJ1-1; 7 bases line up with TRBD1. Germline assignment: CDR1 KGHSH and CDR2 LQKENI. CDR3 length: 13 residues. The V gene end was trimmed by 2 bases and the J gene end by 7 bases; junction bases not matched to a gene: 4. CDR3 loop: CASSPWDRVEAFF. DNA for the CDR3: TGTGCCAGCTCACCATGGGACAGAGTTGAAGCTTTCTTT. Variable domain in full (rest from reference TRBV18 and TRBJ1-1): NAGVMQNPRHLVRRRGQEARLRCSPMKGHSHVYWYRQLPEEGLKFMVYLQKENIIDESGMPKERFSAEFPKEGPSILRIQQVVRGDSAAYFCASSPWDRVEAFFGQGTRLTVV.

The rearrangement links TRBV4-1 to TRBJ2-4, with D perhaps matching TRBD1 (6 bases). The CDR3 extends over 15 amino acids. V was pared by 1 base and J by 1 base, with 8 bases between. Germline CDR1 is MGHRA and CDR2 is YSYEKL. The DNA for the CDR3 is TGCGCCAGCAGCCAAGCTCAGGGGGCCAAAAACATTCAGTACTTC. It specifies CASSQAQGAKNIQYF.

This rearrangement joins TRBV5-1 to TRBJ1-5; TRBD1 might be the D (6 bases). Germline lookup yields CDR1 SGHRS and CDR2 YFSETQ. V was cut by 0 bases and J by 3 bases, with 10 bases left in between. The CDR3 is 15 amino acids. The chain's CDR3 is CASSLAGQSNQPQHF. CDR3 bases: TGCGCCAGCAGCTTGGCAGGACAGTCCAATCAGCCCCAGCATTTT.

The chain joins TRBV7-9 to TRBJ2-2, with D possibly TRBD2 on 6 matching bases. Germline lookup yields CDR1 SEHNR and CDR2 FQNEAQ (reference sequence). Between the trimmed V and J ends, which lost 5 bases and 7 bases, there was a span of 14 bases. CDR3 length: 14 residues. The CDR3 region is CASSGDWGDGELFF. The DNA for the CDR3 is TGTGCCAGCAGCGGGGACTGGGGCGACGGGGAGCTGTTTTTT.

J is TRBJ1-2 and V is TRBV7-8; tentatively, D is TRBD1 (6 bases). Deletions cut 1 base from V and 4 bases from J, with 16 bases between. Germline CDR1 SGHVS, CDR2 FQNEAQ. The CDR3 is 16 amino acids. The CDR3 spells CASSLGSSGESYGYTF. CDR3 coding DNA: TGTGCCAGCAGCTTAGGGTCCTCAGGGGAGAGCTATGGCTACACCTTC.